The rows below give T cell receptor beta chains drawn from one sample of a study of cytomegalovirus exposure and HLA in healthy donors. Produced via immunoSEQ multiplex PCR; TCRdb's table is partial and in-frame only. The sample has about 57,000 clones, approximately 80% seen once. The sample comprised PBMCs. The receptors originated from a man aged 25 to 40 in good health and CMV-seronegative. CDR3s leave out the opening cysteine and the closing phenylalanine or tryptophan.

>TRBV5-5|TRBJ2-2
ASSPNNDRNTGELF
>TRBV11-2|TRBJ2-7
ASSPTGGPYEQY
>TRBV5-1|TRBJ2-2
ASTPRGQGASGELF
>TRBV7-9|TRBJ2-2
ASSKKAGGNTGELF
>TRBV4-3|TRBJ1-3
ASSQDRQDSGNTIY
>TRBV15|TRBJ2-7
ATSRGGLGGRPYEQY
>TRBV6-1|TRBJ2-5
ALSRGTWETQY
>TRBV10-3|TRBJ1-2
AIRRDRTEAGYT
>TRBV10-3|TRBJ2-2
AISESRDRAGTGELF
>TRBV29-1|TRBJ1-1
SVPIRGAGTEAF
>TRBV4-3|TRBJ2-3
ASSQNSAGGDTQY
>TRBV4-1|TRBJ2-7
ASSQDLLLATYEQY
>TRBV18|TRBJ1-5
ASSPQEGSNQPQH
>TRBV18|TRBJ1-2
ASSPKDRVVFSYGYT
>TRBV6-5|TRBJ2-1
ASRESTGVDNEQF
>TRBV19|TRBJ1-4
ASRLRGLNEKLF
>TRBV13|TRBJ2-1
ASSKEALAGGYNEQF
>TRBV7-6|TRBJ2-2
ASSLKGAGGELF
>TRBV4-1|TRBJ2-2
ASSQRTGGSLKNTGELF
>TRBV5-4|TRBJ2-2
ASSSLRTGYTGELF
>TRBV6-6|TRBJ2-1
ASSTFGGGALEQF
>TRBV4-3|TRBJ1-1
ASSQGGPRTEAF